This T cell receptor (beta chain) was found in a study of identical twins. This clonotype has at least ten counts. Antigen specificity is unknown. In germline, CDR1 is LGHDT, CDR2 YNNKEL (reference sequence). The J segment lost 3 bases and the V segment lost 6 bases, leaving 5 bases of the junction unmatched. This CDR3 is built from 14 residues. Overall study results and limits: Within beta out-of-frame sequences, the excess sharing observed between twins was weaker.

A template switching step contributed a universal primer site, while unique molecular identifiers were present in the cDNA. Via MiXCR, TCRdb re-called the 5' RACE reads, giving one row per CDR3 protein. The sample contains 1.5 million to 2 million distinct CDR3 sequences, 32% of which appear only once. The source material was cord blood. This TCR was recovered from a newborn girl in good health. The gene calls are TRBV3-1 and TRBJ2-7; 10 positions match TRBD1. The CDR3 sequence is CASSPGTGVYEQYF. CDR3 bases: TGTGCCAGCAGTCCCGGGACAGGGGTCTACGAGCAGTACTTC.